This T cell receptor (beta chain) was captured by sequencing in a study of control samples from healthy donors and cancer patients. The CDR3 has 14 amino acids. Unmatched junction bases numbered 9, after V lost 7 bases and J lost 5 bases. CDR1 is MDHEN, CDR2 SYDVKM, per germline. Clones were read by immunoSEQ multiplex PCR, and TCRdb kept only the in-frame ones, dropping some. Here the sample spans about 120,000 clones, 85% to 90% being singletons. This TCR was sampled from a man younger than 45 in good health. The sample taken for sequencing was blood. The chain links TRBV28 to TRBJ1-2; 8 nucleotides line up with TRBD1. The CDR3 region has the DNA TGTGCCAGCACGAGGGGGACAGGCCCTTATGGCTACACCTTC. It yields the protein CASTRGTGPYGYTF.